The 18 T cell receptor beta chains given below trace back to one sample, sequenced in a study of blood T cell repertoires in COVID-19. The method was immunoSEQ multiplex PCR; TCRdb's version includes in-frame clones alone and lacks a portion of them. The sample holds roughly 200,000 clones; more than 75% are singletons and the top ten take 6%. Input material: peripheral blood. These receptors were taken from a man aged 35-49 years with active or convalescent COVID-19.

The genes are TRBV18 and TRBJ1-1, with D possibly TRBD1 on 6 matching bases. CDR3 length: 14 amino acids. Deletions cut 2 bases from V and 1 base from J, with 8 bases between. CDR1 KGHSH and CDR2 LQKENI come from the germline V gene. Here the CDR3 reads CASSPWTANTEAFF. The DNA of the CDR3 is TGTGCCAGCTCACCATGGACAGCGAACACTGAAGCTTTCTTT.

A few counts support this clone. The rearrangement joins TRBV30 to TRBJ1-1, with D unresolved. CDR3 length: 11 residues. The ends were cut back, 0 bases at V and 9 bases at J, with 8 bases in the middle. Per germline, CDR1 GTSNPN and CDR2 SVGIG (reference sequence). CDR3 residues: CAWSVEQKAFF. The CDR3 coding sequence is TGTGCCTGGAGTGTAGAACAGAAAGCTTTCTTT.

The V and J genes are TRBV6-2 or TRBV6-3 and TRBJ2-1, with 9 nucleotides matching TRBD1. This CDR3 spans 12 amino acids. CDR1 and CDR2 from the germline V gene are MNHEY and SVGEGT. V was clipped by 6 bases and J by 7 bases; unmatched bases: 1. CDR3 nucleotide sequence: TGTGCCAGCAGCGGACAGGGGAATGAGCAGTTCTTC. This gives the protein CASSGQGNEQFF.

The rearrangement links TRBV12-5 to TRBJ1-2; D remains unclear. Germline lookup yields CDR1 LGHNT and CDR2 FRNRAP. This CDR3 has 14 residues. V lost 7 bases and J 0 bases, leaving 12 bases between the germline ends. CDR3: CASAISGANYGYTF. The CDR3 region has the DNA TGTGCTAGTGCTATCTCCGGGGCTAACTATGGCTACACCTTC.

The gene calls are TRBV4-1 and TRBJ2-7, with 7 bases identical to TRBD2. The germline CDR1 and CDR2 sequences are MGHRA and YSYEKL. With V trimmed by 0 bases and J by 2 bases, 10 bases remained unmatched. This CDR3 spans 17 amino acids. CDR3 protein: CASSQDRPSGLPYEQYF. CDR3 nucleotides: TGCGCCAGCAGCCAAGATCGACCTAGCGGCTTACCCTACGAGCAGTACTTC.

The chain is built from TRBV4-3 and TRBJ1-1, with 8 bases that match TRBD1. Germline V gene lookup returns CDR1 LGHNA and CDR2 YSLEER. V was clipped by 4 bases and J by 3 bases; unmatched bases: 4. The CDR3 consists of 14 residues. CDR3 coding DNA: TGCGCCAGCAGCCCGACAGGGGCATACACTGAAGCTTTCTTT. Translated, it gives CASSPTGAYTEAFF.

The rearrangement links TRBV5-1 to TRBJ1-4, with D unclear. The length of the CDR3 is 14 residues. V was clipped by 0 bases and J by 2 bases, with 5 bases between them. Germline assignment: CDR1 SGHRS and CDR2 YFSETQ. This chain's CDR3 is CASSLAVTNEKLFF. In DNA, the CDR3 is TGCGCCAGCAGCTTGGCAGTGACTAATGAAAAACTGTTTTTT.

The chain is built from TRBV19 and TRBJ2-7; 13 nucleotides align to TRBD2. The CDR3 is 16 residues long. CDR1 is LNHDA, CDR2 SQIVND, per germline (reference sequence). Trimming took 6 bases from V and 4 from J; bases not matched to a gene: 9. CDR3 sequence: CASSHRTSGSIYEQYF. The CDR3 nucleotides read TGTGCCAGTAGCCACAGGACTAGCGGGAGTATTTACGAGCAGTACTTC.

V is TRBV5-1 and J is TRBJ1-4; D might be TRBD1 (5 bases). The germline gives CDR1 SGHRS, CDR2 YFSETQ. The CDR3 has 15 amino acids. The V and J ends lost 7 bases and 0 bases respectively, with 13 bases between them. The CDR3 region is CASRIGDSTNEKLFF. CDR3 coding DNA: TGCGCCAGCCGTATAGGGGACTCAACTAATGAAAAACTGTTTTTT.

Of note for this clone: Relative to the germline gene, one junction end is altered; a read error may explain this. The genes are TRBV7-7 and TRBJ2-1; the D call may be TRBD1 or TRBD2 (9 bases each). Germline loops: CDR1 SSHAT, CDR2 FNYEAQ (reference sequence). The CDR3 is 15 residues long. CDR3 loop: CASSLAGQGSTEQFF. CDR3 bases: TGTGCCAGCAGCCTAGCGGGACAGGGATCAACTGAGCAGTTCTTC.

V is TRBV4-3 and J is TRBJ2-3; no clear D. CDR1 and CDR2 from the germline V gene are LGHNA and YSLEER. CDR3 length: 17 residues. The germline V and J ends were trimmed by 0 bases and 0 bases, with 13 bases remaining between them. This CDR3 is CASSQDRSDSSTDTQYF. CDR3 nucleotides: TGCGCCAGCAGCCAAGATCGATCAGATTCTAGCACAGATACGCAGTATTTT.

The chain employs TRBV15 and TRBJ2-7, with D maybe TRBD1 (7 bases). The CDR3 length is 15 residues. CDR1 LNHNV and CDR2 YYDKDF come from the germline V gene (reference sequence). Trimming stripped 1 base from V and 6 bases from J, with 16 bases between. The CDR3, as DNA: TGTGCCACCAGCAGAGGGGAAGACAGGGAGGTCGAGCAGTACTTC. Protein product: CATSRGEDREVEQYF. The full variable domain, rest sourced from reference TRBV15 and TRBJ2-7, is DAMVIQNPRYQVTQFGKPVTLSCSQTLNHNVMYWYQQKSSQAPKLLFHYYDKDFNNEADTPDNFQSRRPNTSFCFLDIRSPGLGDTAMYLCATSRGEDREVEQYFGPGTRLTVT.

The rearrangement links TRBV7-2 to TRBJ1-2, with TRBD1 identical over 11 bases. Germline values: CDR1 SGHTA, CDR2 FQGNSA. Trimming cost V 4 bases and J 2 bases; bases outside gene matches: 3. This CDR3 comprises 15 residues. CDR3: CASSWDRGTNYGYTF. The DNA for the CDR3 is TGTGCCAGCAGCTGGGACAGGGGGACCAACTATGGCTACACCTTC.

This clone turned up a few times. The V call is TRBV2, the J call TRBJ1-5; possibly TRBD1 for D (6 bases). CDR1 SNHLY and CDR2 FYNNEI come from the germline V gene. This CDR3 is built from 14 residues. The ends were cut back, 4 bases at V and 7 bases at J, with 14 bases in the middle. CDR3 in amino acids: CASSGGQGEQPQHF. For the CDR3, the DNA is TGTGCCAGCAGTGGGGGGCAGGGTGAACAGCCCCAGCATTTT.

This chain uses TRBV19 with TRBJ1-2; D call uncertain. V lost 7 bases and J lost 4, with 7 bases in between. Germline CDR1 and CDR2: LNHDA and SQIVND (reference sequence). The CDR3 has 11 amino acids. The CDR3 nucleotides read TGTGCCAGTACCCAGGCCTATGGCTACACCTTC. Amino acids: CASTQAYGYTF.

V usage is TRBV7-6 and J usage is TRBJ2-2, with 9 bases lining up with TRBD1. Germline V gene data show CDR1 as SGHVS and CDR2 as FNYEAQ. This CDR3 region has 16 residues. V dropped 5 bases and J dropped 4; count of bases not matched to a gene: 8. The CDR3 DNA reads TGTGCCAGCAGCCGTAGGACAGGGGCCTCCACCGGGGAGCTGTTTTTT. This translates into CASSRRTGASTGELFF.

In DNA form, the CDR3 reads TGTGCCAGCAGCACGACAGGGGGCGACTATGGCTACACCTTC. It specifies CASSTTGGDYGYTF. The rearrangement uses TRBV7-9 and TRBJ1-2; 10 positions match TRBD1. The CDR3 is 14 amino acids. V was clipped by 5 bases and J by 3 bases; unmatched bases: 3. CDR1 and CDR2 (germline): SEHNR, FQNEAQ (reference sequence).

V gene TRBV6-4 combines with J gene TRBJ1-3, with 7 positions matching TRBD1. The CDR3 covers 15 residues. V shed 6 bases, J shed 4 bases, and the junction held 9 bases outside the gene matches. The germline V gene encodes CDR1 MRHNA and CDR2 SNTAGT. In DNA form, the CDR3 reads TGTGCCAGCAGAGTCACAGGGGACTCAGGAAACACCATATATTTT. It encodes CASRVTGDSGNTIYF.